This TCR beta chain derives from a study of PD-1 blockade in classical Hodgkin lymphoma. Looking at the study overall: Every 2 weeks, patients got 3 mg/kg intravenous nivolumab.

In regard to this clone: Its antigen is unknown.

V was pared by 2 bases and J by 0 bases, with 7 bases of the junction left unmatched. CDR1 is LGHNA, CDR2 YNFKEQ, per germline. CDR3 length equals 17 residues. Study-wide results and limits: At C4D1, TCR diversity had climbed significantly for CD4+ cells, though not for CD8+ cells. Baseline diversity in complete responders resembled that of newly diagnosed patients.

Exposure to brentuximab vedotin varied, and each patient had relapsed following autologous stem cell transplantation. Each best response was a complete response, a partial response or progressive disease. Produced via immunoSEQ multiplex PCR; TCRdb's table is partial and in-frame only. The sample carries 23,000 or so clones, roughly 80% recorded once. The sample consisted of peripheral blood mononuclear cells (PBMCs), taken before the second cycle of nivolumab. This TCR came from a human donor with classical Hodgkin lymphoma. The chain joins TRBV4-2 to TRBJ2-1; the match to TRBD2 covers 7 bases. The CDR3 nucleotides read TGTGCCAGCAGCCAAAAGTTTCTAGCGGCCTCCTACAATGAGCAGTTCTTC. As protein: CASSQKFLAASYNEQFF.